One sample yielded the 20 T cell receptor beta chains listed below, sequenced in a study of cytomegalovirus exposure and HLA in healthy donors. The PCR made use of 60 Vbeta and 13 Jbeta primers. Sequencing used immunoSEQ multiplex PCR; TCRdb keeps in-frame clones, though not all of them. The sample includes more than 65,000 clones, 65% to 70% of them seen just once. Sequencing was performed on PBMCs. Receptor source: a woman aged 45-60 years in good health and CMV-seropositive.

The chain links TRBV29-1 to TRBJ2-3, with TRBD2 identical over 10 bases. The germline V gene has CDR1 SQVTM and CDR2 ANQGSEA. This CDR3 has 13 residues. Trimming took 7 bases from V and 1 from J; bases not matched to a gene: 2. The DNA for the CDR3 is TGCAGCGCTCTAGCGGGGGGCACAGATACGCAGTATTTT. This encodes CSALAGGTDTQYF.

The genes are TRBV28 and TRBJ2-3; D perhaps matches TRBD1 (5 bases). V lost 6 bases to trimming and J lost 2 bases, with 15 bases between them. This CDR3 comprises 15 residues. Germline loops: CDR1 MDHEN, CDR2 SYDVKM. CDR3 loop: CASSPPGSNTDTQYF. CDR3 nucleotides: TGTGCCAGCAGCCCCCCAGGGTCTAACACAGATACGCAGTATTTT.

The J gene is TRBJ1-2, the V gene TRBV30; D gene unclear. The CDR3 is 12 residues long. Trimming took 2 bases from V and 4 from J, leaving 8 bases between them. Germline lookup yields CDR1 GTSNPN and CDR2 SVGIG (reference sequence). The CDR3 protein is CAWSSPGYGYTF. The CDR3 DNA is TGTGCCTGGAGTTCTCCCGGCTATGGCTACACCTTC.

As for this clone: The same CDR3 is also encoded by other DNA sequences in this sample. The rearrangement joins TRBV27 to TRBJ1-4; TRBD1 aligns across 7 bases. J lost 3 bases, V lost 6 bases, and 4 bases had no gene match. From germline, CDR1 is MNHEY and CDR2 SMNVEV (reference sequence). This CDR3 spans 14 amino acids. Written as DNA, the CDR3 is TGTGCCAGCAGACCGGGACAGTCTAATGAAAAACTGTTTTTT. It specifies CASRPGQSNEKLFF. Together with reference TRBV27 and TRBJ1-4, the CDR3 gives the full variable domain: EAQVTQNPRYLITVTGKKLTVTCSQNMNHEYMSWYRQDPGLGLRQIYYSMNVEVTDKGDVPEGYKVSRKEKRNFPLILESPSPNQTSLYFCASRPGQSNEKLFFGSGTQLSVL.

Points on this clone: Since the CDR3 does not end with the conserved phenylalanine or tryptophan, this likely comes from a read error. No DNA is shown, since the ends of the CDR3 on it are uncertain; the CDR3 is the one TCRdb lists. This sequence joins TRBV11-2 and TRBJ1-2; the table calls TRBD1, which could not be checked here. The germline V gene has CDR1 SGHAT and CDR2 FQNNGV. The CDR3 numbers 13 amino acids, ends counted. CDR3 region: CASSLDRGQGIRV.

The chain links TRBV19 to TRBJ1-1; D ambiguous. The CDR3 is made up of 15 amino acids. Germline values: CDR1 LNHDA, CDR2 SQIVND (reference sequence). V dropped 3 bases and J dropped 4 bases, with 15 bases sitting between them. The CDR3 DNA follows: TGTGCCAGTAGTATGGGAGGGTTAGAGAGCACTGAAGCTTTCTTT. Residues: CASSMGGLESTEAFF. Together with reference TRBV19 and TRBJ1-1, the CDR3 gives the full variable domain: DGGITQSPKYLFRKEGQNVTLSCEQNLNHDAMYWYRQDPGQGLRLIYYSQIVNDFQKGDIAEGYSVSREKKESFPLTVTSAQKNPTAFYLCASSMGGLESTEAFFGQGTRLTVV.

The V gene is TRBV14, the J gene TRBJ2-7; D possibly corresponds to TRBD1 (7 bases). V was cut by 5 bases and J by 3 bases, with 17 bases left in between. In germline, CDR1 is SGHDN, CDR2 FVKESK. The CDR3 loop spans 15 amino acids. CDR3 loop: CASSVGGTEHYEQYF. The CDR3 DNA sequence: TGTGCCAGCAGCGTCGGCGGGACAGAACACTACGAGCAGTACTTC.

This clone showed up just a few times. The J gene is TRBJ2-3, the V gene TRBV5-6; D may be TRBD2 (5 bases). V was pared by 6 bases and J by 8 bases, with 13 bases between. Germline V gene data show CDR1 as SGHDT and CDR2 as YYEEEE. This CDR3 comprises 12 residues. CDR3 coding DNA: TGTGCCAGCACCCTCGGGGTCACTACGCAGTATTTT. Translated: CASTLGVTTQYF.

This clone was seen only a few times. V is TRBV7-2 and J is TRBJ1-6, with D unresolved. The CDR3 covers 12 residues. V was cut by 4 bases and J by 13 bases, with 11 bases left in between. Germline CDR1 reads SGHTA; CDR2 reads FQGNSA. CDR3 sequence reads: CASSSQNRPLHF. CDR3 nucleotides: TGTGCCAGCAGCTCACAGAATCGGCCCCTCCACTTT.

The chain links TRBV6-5 to TRBJ1-4; 9 nucleotides line up with TRBD1. Germline-derived CDR1 and CDR2 are MNHEY and SVGAGI. The CDR3 contains 15 residues. V gave up 1 base and J gave up 8 bases; unmatched junction bases: 5. The CDR3 sequence is CASSYLTGGREKLFF. The CDR3 DNA reads as TGTGCCAGCAGTTACTTGACAGGGGGTCGGGAAAAACTGTTTTTT.

V is TRBV29-1 and J is TRBJ1-5; D may be TRBD1 (6 bases). This CDR3 is 13 amino acids long. Looked up from germline, CDR1 is SQVTM and CDR2 is ANQGSEA. Trimming pared 6 bases from V and 2 bases from J, leaving 11 bases between. The CDR3 region is CSVKQGGNQPQHF. The DNA of the CDR3 is TGCAGCGTCAAACAGGGCGGCAATCAGCCCCAGCATTTT.

The V call is TRBV7-6, the J call TRBJ1-1; D uncertain. This CDR3 is built from 16 residues. Germline V CDR1 and CDR2: SGHVS, FNYEAQ. V was shortened by 6 bases and J by 0 bases, with 17 bases between the two germline ends. CDR3 in DNA: TGTGCCAGCAGTTTCTCTTCTTATTTGTTGAACACTGAAGCTTTCTTT. Protein product: CASSFSSYLLNTEAFF.

In nucleotides, the CDR3 is TGTGCCAGCAGTGACGAGCGGGGTCGCGAGCAGTTCTTC. This codes for CASSDERGREQFF. This chain connects TRBV6-4 to TRBJ2-1; 7 bases agree with TRBD2. The J segment lost 10 bases and the V segment lost 2 bases, leaving 5 bases of the junction unmatched. The length of the CDR3 is 13 residues. The V gene's germline CDR1 is MRHNA and CDR2 SNTAGT.

The chain carries TRBV6-1 and TRBJ2-3; TRBD1 matches 7 bases. CDR3 length equals 16 residues. The V and J ends lost 2 bases and 0 bases, in that order; junction bases with no gene match: 5. Germline CDR1 MNHNS, CDR2 SASEGT. The CDR3: CASSERRQGSTDTQYF. DNA for the CDR3: TGTGCCAGCAGTGAACGTCGACAGGGCAGCACAGATACGCAGTATTTT.

The chain is built from TRBV5-6 and TRBJ1-2; no reliable D call. From germline, CDR1 is SGHDT and CDR2 YYEEEE. Trimming shortened V by 0 bases and J by 2 bases, and 8 bases separated the two germline ends. The CDR3 spans 14 residues. DNA for the CDR3: TGTGCCAGCAGCTTGGGGACTGAGAACTATGGCTACACCTTC. Translated, it gives CASSLGTENYGYTF.

This chain connects TRBV27 to TRBJ1-6; the D is unclear. Trimming removed 4 bases at V and 0 bases at J, with 10 bases between. The CDR3 has 16 amino acids. Germline CDR1 and CDR2: MNHEY and SMNVEV (reference sequence). This chain's CDR3 is CASSSPTTSYNSPLHF. CDR3 DNA sequence: TGTGCCAGCAGTTCGCCGACAACCTCCTATAATTCACCCCTCCACTTT.

J is TRBJ2-2 and V is TRBV7-9, with TRBD2 matching over 8 bases. The germline V gene encodes CDR1 SEHNR and CDR2 FQNEAQ (reference sequence). The CDR3 has 17 amino acids. V was pared by 5 bases and J by 4 bases, with 12 bases of the junction left unmatched. DNA of the CDR3: TGTGCCAGCAGCGGGGTCGGCGGGGGGACTATCACCGGGGAGCTGTTTTTT. This sequence encodes CASSGVGGGTITGELFF.

The chain joins TRBV12-5 to TRBJ1-3, with TRBD1 as a possible D gene (6 bases). Per germline, CDR1 LGHNT and CDR2 FRNRAP. V was cut by 5 bases and J by 0 bases, with 8 bases left in between. The CDR3 has 14 amino acids. CDR3 residues: CASGPQGSGNTIYF. CDR3 coding DNA: TGTGCTAGTGGTCCACAGGGCTCTGGAAACACCATATATTTT.

The gene calls are TRBV10-1 and TRBJ1-2; D may be TRBD1 (6 bases). The CDR3 loop spans 14 amino acids. Germline V lookup: CDR1 WNHNN, CDR2 SYGVQD (reference sequence). V lost 0 bases, J lost 7 bases, and 12 bases lay in between. The CDR3 loop is CASSESGQPGGYTF. The CDR3 nucleotides read TGCGCCAGCAGTGAGTCTGGACAGCCCGGTGGCTACACCTTC.

The CDR3 nucleotides are TGTGCCAGCAGCTTAGAAGTGTCAGGCGAGACCCAGTACTTC. This encodes CASSLEVSGETQYF. This chain joins TRBV11-2 and TRBJ2-5; D is unclear. CDR3 length: 14 amino acids. Germline CDR1 and CDR2: SGHAT and FQNNGV. V gave up 0 bases and J gave up 5 bases, with 10 bases separating them.